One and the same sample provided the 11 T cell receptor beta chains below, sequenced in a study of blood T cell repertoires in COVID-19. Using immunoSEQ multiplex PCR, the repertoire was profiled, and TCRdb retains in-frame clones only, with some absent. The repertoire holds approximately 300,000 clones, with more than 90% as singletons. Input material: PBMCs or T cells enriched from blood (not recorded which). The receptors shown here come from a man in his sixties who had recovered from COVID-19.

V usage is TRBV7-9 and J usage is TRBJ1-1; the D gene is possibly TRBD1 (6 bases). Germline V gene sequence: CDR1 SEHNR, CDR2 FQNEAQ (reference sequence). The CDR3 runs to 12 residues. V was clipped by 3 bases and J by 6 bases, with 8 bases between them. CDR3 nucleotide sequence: TGTGCCAGCAGCTTCAACAGGGCTGAAGCTTTCTTT. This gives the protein CASSFNRAEAFF. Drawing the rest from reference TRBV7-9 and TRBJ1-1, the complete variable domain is DTGVSQNPRHKITKRGQNVTFRCDPISEHNRLYWYRQTLGQGPEFLTYFQNEAQLEKSRLLSDRFSAERPKGSFSTLEIQRTEQGDSAMYLCASSFNRAEAFFGQGTRLTVV.

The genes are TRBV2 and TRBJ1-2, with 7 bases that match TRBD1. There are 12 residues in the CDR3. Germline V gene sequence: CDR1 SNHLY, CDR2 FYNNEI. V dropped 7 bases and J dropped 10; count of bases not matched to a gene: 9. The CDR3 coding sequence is TGTGCCAGCAAGGACAGGCCTGACGACTACACCTTC. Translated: CASKDRPDDYTF.

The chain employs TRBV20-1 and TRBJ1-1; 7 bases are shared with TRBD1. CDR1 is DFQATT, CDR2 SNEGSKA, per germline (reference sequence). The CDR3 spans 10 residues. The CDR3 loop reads CSGEDRKAFF. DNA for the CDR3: TGCAGCGGAGAGGACAGGAAAGCTTTCTTT.

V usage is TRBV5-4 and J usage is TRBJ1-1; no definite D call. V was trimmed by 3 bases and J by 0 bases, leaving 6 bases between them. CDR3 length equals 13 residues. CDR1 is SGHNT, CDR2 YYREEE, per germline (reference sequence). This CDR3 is CASSSGMNTEAFF. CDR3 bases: TGTGCCAGCAGCTCAGGAATGAACACTGAAGCTTTCTTT.

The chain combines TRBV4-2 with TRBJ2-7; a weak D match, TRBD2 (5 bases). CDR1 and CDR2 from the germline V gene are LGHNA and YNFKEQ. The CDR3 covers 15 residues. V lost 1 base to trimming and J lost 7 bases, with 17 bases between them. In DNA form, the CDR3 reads TGTGCCAGCAGCCAAGTAGGGCCACGAGGCGGGGAGCAGTACTTC. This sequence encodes CASSQVGPRGGEQYF.

The CDR3 protein is CASSPGSRAGNTEAFF. The CDR3, as DNA: TGTGCCAGCAGCCCCGGGTCTAGGGCGGGGAACACTGAAGCTTTCTTT. The gene calls are TRBV5-4 and TRBJ1-1; D unresolved. The CDR3 extends over 16 amino acids. From germline, CDR1 is SGHNT and CDR2 YYREEE (reference sequence). V was shortened by 4 bases and J by 1 base, with 17 bases between the two germline ends. The full variable domain, in which reference TRBV5-4 and TRBJ1-1 provide the parts outside the CDR3, is ETGVTQSPTHLIKTRGQQVTLRCSSQSGHNTVSWYQQALGQGPQFIFQYYREEENGRGNFPPRFSGLQFPNYSSELNVNALELDDSALYLCASSPGSRAGNTEAFFGQGTRLTVV.

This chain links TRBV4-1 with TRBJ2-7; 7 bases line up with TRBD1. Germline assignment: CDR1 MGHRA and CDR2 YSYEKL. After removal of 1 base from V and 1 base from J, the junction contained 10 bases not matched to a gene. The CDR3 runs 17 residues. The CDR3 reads CASSQGGWTGNSYEQYF. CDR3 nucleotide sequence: TGCGCCAGCAGCCAAGGGGGCTGGACAGGCAATTCCTACGAGCAGTACTTC.

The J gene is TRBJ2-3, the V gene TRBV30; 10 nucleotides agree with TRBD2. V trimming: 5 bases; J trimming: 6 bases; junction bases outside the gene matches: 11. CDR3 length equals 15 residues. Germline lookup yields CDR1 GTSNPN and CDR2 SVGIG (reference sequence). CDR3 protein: CAWHRGAGGFDTQYF. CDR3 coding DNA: TGTGCCTGGCACAGAGGAGCGGGGGGGTTCGATACGCAGTATTTT.

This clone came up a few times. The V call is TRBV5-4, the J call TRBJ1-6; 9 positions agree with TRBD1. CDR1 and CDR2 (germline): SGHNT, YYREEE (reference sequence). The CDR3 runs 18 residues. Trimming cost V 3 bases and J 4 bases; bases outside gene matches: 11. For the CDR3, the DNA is TGTGCCAGCAGCTCAGGACAGGGGTCACGAAATTATAATTCACCCCTCCACTTT. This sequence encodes CASSSGQGSRNYNSPLHF.

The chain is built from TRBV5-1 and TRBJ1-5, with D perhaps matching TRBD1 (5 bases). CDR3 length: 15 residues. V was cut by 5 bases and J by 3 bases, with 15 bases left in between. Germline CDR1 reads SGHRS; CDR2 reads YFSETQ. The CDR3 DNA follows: TGCGCCAGCAGACAGACAGTAAGTGACAATCAGCCCCAGCATTTT. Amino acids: CASRQTVSDNQPQHF.

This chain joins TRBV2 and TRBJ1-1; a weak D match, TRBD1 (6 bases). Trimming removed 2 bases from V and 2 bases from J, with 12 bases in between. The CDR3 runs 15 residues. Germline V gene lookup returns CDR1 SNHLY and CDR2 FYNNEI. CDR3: CASSERTVYNTEAFF. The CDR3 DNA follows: TGTGCCAGCAGTGAACGGACAGTCTATAACACTGAAGCTTTCTTT.